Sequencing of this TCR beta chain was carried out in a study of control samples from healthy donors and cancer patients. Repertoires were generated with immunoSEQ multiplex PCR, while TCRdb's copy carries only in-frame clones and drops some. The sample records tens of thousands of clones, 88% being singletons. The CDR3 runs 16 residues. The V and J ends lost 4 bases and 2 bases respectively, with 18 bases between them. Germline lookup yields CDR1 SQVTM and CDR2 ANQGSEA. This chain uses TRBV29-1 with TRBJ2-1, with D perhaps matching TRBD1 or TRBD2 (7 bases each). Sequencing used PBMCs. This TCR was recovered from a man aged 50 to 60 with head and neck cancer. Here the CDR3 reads CSVGPGGAGAYNEQFF. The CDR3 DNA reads TGCAGCGTTGGCCCAGGGGGGGCTGGGGCCTACAATGAGCAGTTCTTC.